One sample yielded the 22 T cell receptor beta chains listed below, sequenced in a study of control samples from healthy donors and cancer patients (TCRdb year 2020). The library was produced with the immunoSEQ multiplex PCR assay. TCRdb holds this immuneACCESS table with in-frame rearrangements only. Some clones are missing; in checked studies, unresolved V genes explain under half, and the rest has no known cause. The sample table shows about 130,000 clones, and approximately 90% are seen once. The ten largest make up approximately 2% of the sample. The sequenced material came from blood. The receptor source for this set is a woman aged 50 to 60 in good health.

This chain uses TRBV2 with TRBJ2-3; weak D call: TRBD1 (5 bases). Trimming removed 1 base from V and 3 bases from J, with 5 bases in between. Germline-derived CDR1 and CDR2 are SNHLY and FYNNEI. This CDR3 has 13 residues. CDR3 sequence (DNA): TGTGCCAGCAGTGAAGACAGGACAGATACGCAGTATTTT. The encoded protein is CASSEDRTDTQYF.

The chain carries TRBV15 and TRBJ1-2; the match to TRBD1 covers 10 bases. J gave up 7 bases and V 3 bases, and 5 bases lay outside the gene matches. Germline CDR1 is LNHNV and CDR2 is YYDKDF (reference sequence). CDR3 size: 14 residues. The CDR3, as DNA: TGTGCCACCAGCAGGGAGGGGACAGGGGTTGGCTACACCTTC. Protein sequence: CATSREGTGVGYTF. Complete variable domain (other parts from reference TRBV15 and TRBJ1-2): DAMVIQNPRYQVTQFGKPVTLSCSQTLNHNVMYWYQQKSSQAPKLLFHYYDKDFNNEADTPDNFQSRRPNTSFCFLDIRSPGLGDTAMYLCATSREGTGVGYTFGSGTRLTVV.

Here the CDR3 DNA reads TGTGCCAGCAGCTTAGGAGGGGGGGTGTATAGCAATCAGCCCCAGCATTTT. Its protein product is CASSLGGGVYSNQPQHF. V usage is TRBV7-8 and J usage is TRBJ1-5; possibly TRBD1 for D (6 bases). V shed 1 base and J shed 0 bases, with 13 bases lying between them. Germline lookup yields CDR1 SGHVS and CDR2 FQNEAQ. The CDR3 is made up of 17 amino acids.

V is TRBV10-3 and J is TRBJ2-1; D not certain. Deletions cut 3 bases from V and 6 bases from J, with 12 bases between. The CDR3 is 14 residues long. The V gene's germline CDR1 is ENHRY and CDR2 SYGVKD. As DNA, the CDR3 is TGTGCCATCAGTGAAAGGCTAGATGCCAATGAGCAGTTCTTC. This sequence encodes CAISERLDANEQFF.

To note about this clone: Other nucleotide sequences in the sample specify the same CDR3. V gene TRBV21-1 combines with J gene TRBJ1-4. TRBV21-1 is annotated as a pseudogene. The CDR3 covers 14 residues. The CDR3 region is CASSPPRGRVSLFF. As DNA, the CDR3 is TGTGCCAGCAGTCCCCCACGGGGGAGGGTCTCGCTGTTTTTT.

This chain joins TRBV19 and TRBJ2-7; possible D gene TRBD2, 5 bases. CDR3 length: 14 residues. The germline gives CDR1 LNHDA, CDR2 SQIVND (reference sequence). V was clipped by 10 bases and J by 0 bases, with 16 bases between them. The CDR3 DNA is TGTGCCACCCGGGCCGGTGGGAGCTCCTACGAGCAGTACTTC. This codes for CATRAGGSSYEQYF.

Turning to this clone: Other DNA variants within this sample encode the same CDR3. The chain carries TRBV6-5 and TRBJ1-5; D uncertain. This CDR3 comprises 14 residues. Germline V gene lookup returns CDR1 MNHEY and CDR2 SVGAGI. V was shortened by 2 bases and J by 6 bases, with 11 bases between the two germline ends. The CDR3 is CASSYDGVGQPQHF. The CDR3 nucleotides read TGTGCCAGCAGTTACGACGGGGTAGGTCAGCCCCAGCATTTT.

V is TRBV5-1 and J is TRBJ2-2; D possibly matches TRBD1 or TRBD2 (5 bases each). The V and J ends lost 4 bases and 4 bases respectively, with 14 bases between them. This CDR3 contains 15 residues. In germline, CDR1 is SGHRS, CDR2 YFSETQ. The CDR3 here is CASSQDLGGTGELFF. The CDR3 DNA is TGCGCCAGCAGCCAGGACCTTGGGGGCACCGGGGAGCTGTTTTTT.

This chain uses TRBV15 with TRBJ2-1; TRBD2 matches at 10 bases. The CDR3 sequence is 15 residues long. With 3 bases clipped from V and 6 bases from J, the junction kept 5 bases outside the gene matches. CDR1 is LNHNV and CDR2 is YYDKDF in the germline V gene (reference sequence). CDR3 residues: CATSSGSGRANEQFF. CDR3 nucleotide sequence: TGTGCCACCAGCAGTGGAAGCGGGAGGGCCAATGAGCAGTTCTTC.

The chain recombines TRBV29-1 with TRBJ1-1; weak D call: TRBD1 (5 bases). V was pared by 3 bases and J by 4 bases, with 12 bases between. CDR1 is SQVTM, CDR2 ANQGSEA, per germline. CDR3 length equals 13 residues. As DNA, the CDR3 is TGCAGCGTTGAGCTGACAGTGAGCACTGAAGCTTTCTTT. Translated: CSVELTVSTEAFF.

J is TRBJ1-1 and V is TRBV21-1. TRBV21-1 is a known pseudogene. This CDR3 comprises 11 residues. The CDR3 loop reads CASSNTPPNFF. The CDR3 DNA reads TGTGCCAGCAGCAATACGCCCCCAAACTTCTTT.

The J gene is TRBJ2-5, the V gene TRBV10-2, with D tentatively TRBD1 (6 bases). The CDR3 is 16 residues long. The V and J ends lost 2 bases and 1 base respectively, with 14 bases between them. Germline V gene lookup returns CDR1 WSHSY and CDR2 SAAADI. The CDR3 is CASSEILGGPQETQYF. The CDR3 DNA reads TGCGCCAGCAGTGAGATTTTAGGGGGACCCCAAGAGACCCAGTACTTC.

This chain connects TRBV7-4 to TRBJ1-5; D gene uncertain. Trimming removed 7 bases from V and 6 bases from J, with 10 bases in between. The CDR3 has 12 amino acids. In germline, CDR1 is SGHVT, CDR2 SQSDAQ. CDR3 in amino acids: CASTHVFQPQHF. CDR3 coding DNA: TGTGCCAGCACCCACGTATTTCAGCCCCAGCATTTT.

The genes are TRBV7-6 and TRBJ1-1, with D perhaps TRBD1 (6 bases). The V gene lost 1 base and the J gene lost 8 bases, with 11 bases spanning the gap. Germline V gene data show CDR1 as SGHVS and CDR2 as FNYEAQ. The CDR3 length is 13 residues. In DNA form, the CDR3 reads TGTGCCAGCAGCTTAGGGGGGCTGGTCGAAGCTTTCTTT. Translated, it gives CASSLGGLVEAFF.

The rearrangement links TRBV19 to TRBJ1-5; D is possibly TRBD1 (5 bases). The ends were cut back, 6 bases at V and 3 bases at J, with 12 bases in the middle. The CDR3 length is 14 residues. Germline values: CDR1 LNHDA, CDR2 SQIVND (reference sequence). The CDR3 loop is CASRVQGFNQPQHF. CDR3 bases: TGTGCCAGTAGAGTTCAGGGCTTCAATCAGCCCCAGCATTTT.

This sequence joins TRBV3-1 (or the pseudogene TRBV3-2) and TRBJ1-2; 9 nucleotides align to TRBD1. The germline gives CDR1 LGHDT, CDR2 YNNKEL (reference sequence). The ends lost 4 bases at V and 5 bases at J; junction bases unmatched: 2. The CDR3 is made up of 13 amino acids. CDR3 protein: CASSPGTGYGYTF. The DNA of the CDR3 is TGTGCCAGCAGCCCCGGGACAGGGTATGGCTACACCTTC.

This sequence joins TRBV7-9 and TRBJ2-1; no clear D. From germline, CDR1 is SEHNR and CDR2 FQNEAQ (reference sequence). The CDR3 covers 15 residues. The ends were cut back, 3 bases at V and 0 bases at J, with 9 bases in the middle. DNA for the CDR3: TGTGCCAGCAGCTTTGCCGGTAGCTCCTACAATGAGCAGTTCTTC. It encodes CASSFAGSSYNEQFF.

V and J are TRBV27 and TRBJ2-3; D remains ambiguous. Germline values: CDR1 MNHEY, CDR2 SMNVEV (reference sequence). V was pared by 4 bases and J by 4 bases, with 12 bases between. The CDR3 covers 14 residues. The CDR3 DNA reads as TGTGCCAGCAGTTCTGAAGTTTCGGCAGATACGCAGTATTTT. This encodes CASSSEVSADTQYF.

The chain is built from TRBV6-6 and TRBJ2-7, with D uncertain. There are 13 residues in the CDR3. V was shortened by 7 bases and J by 0 bases, with 10 bases between the two germline ends. Germline values: CDR1 MNHNY, CDR2 SVGAGI (reference sequence). The CDR3 coding sequence is TGTGCCAGCACCCCCCCCGGCTCCTACGAGCAGTACTTC. Amino acids: CASTPPGSYEQYF.

The genes are TRBV7-8 and TRBJ1-5; D might be TRBD1 (5 bases). The germline gives CDR1 SGHVS, CDR2 FQNEAQ. CDR3 length: 15 amino acids. Trimming cost V 4 bases and J 5 bases, with 15 bases left between them. CDR3 in amino acids: CASSSTVATYQPQHF. CDR3 bases: TGTGCCAGCAGCTCGACAGTCGCTACCTATCAGCCCCAGCATTTT.

V usage is TRBV7-9 and J usage is TRBJ2-7; possibly TRBD2 for D (6 bases). The CDR3 consists of 13 residues. The V and J ends lost 5 bases and 6 bases respectively, with 14 bases between them. In germline, CDR1 is SEHNR, CDR2 FQNEAQ (reference sequence). The CDR3 region has the DNA TGTGCCAGCAGCCCCGGGACTTTACTCGAGCAGTACTTC. Translating it yields CASSPGTLLEQYF.

The chain recombines TRBV19 with TRBJ1-1; possibly TRBD1 for D (5 bases). The CDR3 contains 12 residues. Looked up from germline, CDR1 is LNHDA and CDR2 is SQIVND (reference sequence). With 6 bases removed from V and 4 bases from J, the gap between germline ends came to 9 bases. CDR3 DNA sequence: TGTGCCAGTAGGGGGGGTTTCACTGAAGCTTTCTTT. This translates into CASRGGFTEAFF. Supplemented by reference TRBV19 and TRBJ1-1, the full variable domain reads DGGITQSPKYLFRKEGQNVTLSCEQNLNHDAMYWYRQDPGQGLRLIYYSQIVNDFQKGDIAEGYSVSREKKESFPLTVTSAQKNPTAFYLCASRGGFTEAFFGQGTRLTVV.